This T cell receptor (beta chain) was recovered during a study of T cell repertoires in cytomegalovirus infection. Study context: HLA-C-restricted CMV epitopes, recently identified, and well-studied HLA-B-restricted ones were used by the study. The public TCR beta signatures pointed to both CMV infection and matching HLA type. Study results and limitations: The ex vivo response showed dominance by HLA-C-restricted CMV-specific TCR beta clonotypes. Individuals carrying CMV plus the relevant HLA were identified by cumulative frequency of public TCR beta families.

A note on this clonotype: Its antigen is unidentified.

TCRdb used MiXCR to reprocess the reads, holding one entry per CDR3 protein. The sample consists of some 800,000 distinct CDR3 sequences, about 31% of them appearing once. The CDR3 covers 14 residues. CDR1 MNHEY and CDR2 SVGEGT come from the germline V gene. J gave up 2 bases and V 6 bases, and 7 bases lay outside the gene matches. Sequenced here: cultured CD8+ T cells from PBMCs, sampled from culture after CMV antigen stimulation. The sequence derives from a human donor in good health (CMV status not recorded). Some clones in this sample may be carry-over from other donors' samples. The V gene is TRBV6-2 or TRBV6-3, the J gene TRBJ2-7, with 7 bases that match TRBD1. The CDR3 spells CASSRRQGAYEQYV. The CDR3 nucleotides are TGTGCCAGCAGCCGCCGACAGGGCGCCTACGAGCAGTACGTC.